A single sample is the source of the 13 T cell receptor beta chains below, sequenced in a study of blood T cell repertoires in COVID-19. TCRdb's copy holds only in-frame clones and misses some; the assay was immunoSEQ multiplex PCR. Among approximately 250,000 clones listed, 70% to 85% were seen once. The sample was peripheral blood. These receptors were collected from a woman aged 40 to 50 who had recovered from COVID-19.

Here the CDR3 reads CASSLAGGADTQYF. The CDR3 nucleotides are TGCGCCAGCAGCTTGGCTGGCGGGGCAGATACGCAGTATTTT. This rearrangement joins TRBV5-1 to TRBJ2-3; D may be TRBD2 (6 bases). Germline-derived CDR1 and CDR2 are SGHRS and YFSETQ. V was trimmed by 0 bases and J by 4 bases, leaving 9 bases between them. The CDR3 spans 14 residues.

This clone was observed a handful of times. This rearrangement joins TRBV12-3 or TRBV12-4 to TRBJ2-1, with TRBD2 as a possible D gene (5 bases). Between the trimmed V and J ends, which lost 3 bases and 9 bases, there was a span of 9 bases. The CDR3 extends over 12 amino acids. In DNA, the CDR3 is TGTGCCAGCAGTTTTGAGGGTCTTGAGCAGTTCTTC. Its protein is CASSFEGLEQFF.

This chain joins TRBV6-2 or TRBV6-3 and TRBJ1-5; D unresolved. Germline CDR1 reads MNHEY; CDR2 reads SVGEGT. The CDR3 runs to 17 residues. V lost 2 bases, J lost 2 bases, and 16 bases lay in between. The CDR3 DNA reads as TGTGCCAGCAGTTACCCGTTTGAGAATTTAGGCAATCAGCCCCAGCATTTT. Its translation is CASSYPFENLGNQPQHF.

For the CDR3, the DNA is TGTGCAAGTCGCTTTCCAACAGGGGGCATCACTGAAGCTTTCTTT. It translates to CASRFPTGGITEAFF. V usage is TRBV12-2 and J usage is TRBJ1-1; the table gives TRBD1 as D, unverified against the DNA. TRBV12-2 is flagged as a pseudogene. CDR3 length: 15 amino acids.

V gene TRBV7-9 combines with J gene TRBJ2-2; D may be TRBD2 (5 bases). Germline CDR1 and CDR2: SEHNR and FQNEAQ (reference sequence). The CDR3 is 15 residues long. Between the trimmed V and J ends, which lost 1 base and 5 bases, there was a span of 11 bases. The DNA of the CDR3 is TGTGCCAGCAGCTTAGTCGAGGGTGGGACCGGGGAGCTGTTTTTT. This gives the protein CASSLVEGGTGELFF.

This chain links TRBV21-1 with TRBJ1-1. TRBV21-1 is shown as a pseudogene. The length of the CDR3 is 12 residues. CDR3 sequence reads: CARGTPNTEAFF. CDR3 nucleotide sequence: TGTGCCCGGGGGACTCCTAACACTGAAGCTTTCTTT.

This chain links TRBV6-1 with TRBJ1-2, with a tentative D call TRBD1 (5 bases). Trimming pared 3 bases from V and 1 base from J, leaving 9 bases between. This CDR3 region has 14 residues. CDR1 and CDR2 from the germline V gene are MNHNS and SASEGT. The chain's CDR3 is CASSDPQGNYGYTF. The DNA of the CDR3 is TGTGCCAGCAGTGACCCCCAGGGTAACTATGGCTACACCTTC.

The rearrangement links TRBV7-2 to TRBJ1-5, with D tentatively TRBD1 (5 bases). The V end lost 1 base, the J end lost 7 bases, and 14 bases lay between the germline ends. Germline loops: CDR1 SGHTA, CDR2 FQGNSA. The CDR3 runs to 15 residues. CDR3 in amino acids: CASSLVGRDEQPQHF. In nucleotides, the CDR3 is TGTGCCAGCAGCTTAGTGGGCAGGGATGAGCAGCCCCAGCATTTT. Drawing the rest from reference TRBV7-2 and TRBJ1-5, the complete variable domain is GAGVSQSPSNKVTEKGKDVELRCDPISGHTALYWYRQSLGQGLEFLIYFQGNSAPDKSGLPSDRFSAERTGGSVSTLTIQRTQQEDSAVYLCASSLVGRDEQPQHFGDGTRLSIL.

The chain couples TRBV4-3 to TRBJ1-2; D unclear. Germline CDR1 reads LGHNA; CDR2 reads YSLEER. This CDR3 comprises 17 residues. Trimming took 0 bases from V and 4 from J, leaving 18 bases between them. The CDR3 sequence: CASSQDKLLRGFYGYTF. CDR3 in DNA: TGCGCCAGCAGCCAAGATAAGCTATTACGAGGATTCTATGGCTACACCTTC.

V and J are TRBV6-6 and TRBJ1-2, with 10 bases identical to TRBD1. The germline gives CDR1 MNHNY, CDR2 SVGAGI (reference sequence). V gave up 2 bases and J gave up 3 bases; unmatched junction bases: 3. This CDR3 is 15 amino acids long. The CDR3, as DNA: TGTGCCAGCAGTTACCAGGGGACAGGGGACTATGGCTACACCTTC. Translating gives CASSYQGTGDYGYTF.

This clone appeared a single time. V usage is TRBV21-1 and J usage is TRBJ2-7; the table assigns TRBD1, which was not confirmed against the DNA. TRBV21-1 is flagged as a pseudogene. The CDR3 spans 15 residues. In nucleotides, the CDR3 is TGTGCCAGCAGCAAATGCCGGAACAGGACCTACGAGCAGTACTTC. Translation: CASSKCRNRTYEQYF.

The chain is built from TRBV3-1 (or the pseudogene TRBV3-2) and TRBJ2-1; TRBD2 matches at 7 bases. The CDR3 is made up of 17 amino acids. CDR1 is LGHDT, CDR2 YNNKEL, per germline (reference sequence). Germline trimming cut 7 bases from V and 4 bases from J; bases unmatched to any gene: 16. For the CDR3, the DNA is TGTGCCAGCAATAGGCTAGCGGAGCCAACTAAGTACAATGAGCAGTTCTTC. It codes for CASNRLAEPTKYNEQFF.

The chain joins TRBV7-3 to TRBJ1-2, with unresolved D. The CDR3 is 14 residues long. V was trimmed by 2 bases and J by 0 bases, leaving 7 bases between them. Germline V gene sequence: CDR1 SGHTA, CDR2 FQGTGA. The CDR3 nucleotides read TGTGCCAGCAGCTTATGGCAGGCTAACTATGGCTACACCTTC. Its translation is CASSLWQANYGYTF. Looking up the rest from reference TRBV7-3 and TRBJ1-2 gives the full variable domain: GAGVSQTPSNKVTEKGKYVELRCDPISGHTALYWYRQSLGQGPEFLIYFQGTGAADDSGLPNDRFFAVRPEGSVSTLKIQRTERGDSAVYLCASSLWQANYGYTFGSGTRLTVV.